This TCR beta chain was retrieved from a study of CD8 T cells in ankylosing spondylitis. This clonotype was found a few times. Its antigen remains unknown. Germline V lookup: CDR1 KGHSH, CDR2 LQKENI. This CDR3 has 15 residues. The V gene end was trimmed by 3 bases and the J gene end by 5 bases; junction bases not matched to a gene: 7. TCRdb recomputed calls from the 5' RACE reads with MiXCR, one row per CDR3 protein. The sample consists of 150,000 to 200,000 distinct CDR3 sequences, 25% to 35% of them appearing once. Study-wide results and limits: Characteristic of ankylosing spondylitis blood, it appeared, was a TCR beta motif comprising 7 to 9 highly homologous variants.

The receptor comes from a male donor with ankylosing spondylitis. The sequencing input was synovial fluid, either unsorted or a sorted T cell fraction (not recorded which). The chain employs TRBV18 and TRBJ2-3; 8 bases are a match to TRBD2. The CDR3 DNA reads as TGTGCCAGCTCACCCAACGGGAGGGGCGAAGATACGCAGTATTTT. Translated: CASSPNGRGEDTQYF.